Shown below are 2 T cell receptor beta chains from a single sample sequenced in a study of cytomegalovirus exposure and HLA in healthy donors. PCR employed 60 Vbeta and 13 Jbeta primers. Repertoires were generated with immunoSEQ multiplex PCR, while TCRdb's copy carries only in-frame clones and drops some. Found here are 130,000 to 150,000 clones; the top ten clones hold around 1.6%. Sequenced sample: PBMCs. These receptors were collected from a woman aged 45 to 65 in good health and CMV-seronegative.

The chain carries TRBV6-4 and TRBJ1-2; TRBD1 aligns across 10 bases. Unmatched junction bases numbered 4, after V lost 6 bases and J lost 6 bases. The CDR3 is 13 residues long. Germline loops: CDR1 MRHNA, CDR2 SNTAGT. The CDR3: CASSPDRGDGYTF. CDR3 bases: TGTGCCAGCAGCCCGGACAGGGGGGATGGCTACACCTTC.

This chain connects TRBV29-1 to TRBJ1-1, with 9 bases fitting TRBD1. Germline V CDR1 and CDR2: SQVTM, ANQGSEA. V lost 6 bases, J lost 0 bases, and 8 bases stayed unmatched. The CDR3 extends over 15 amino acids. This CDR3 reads CSVAPGQGMNTEAFF. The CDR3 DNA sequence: TGCAGCGTCGCTCCGGGACAGGGAATGAACACTGAAGCTTTCTTT.